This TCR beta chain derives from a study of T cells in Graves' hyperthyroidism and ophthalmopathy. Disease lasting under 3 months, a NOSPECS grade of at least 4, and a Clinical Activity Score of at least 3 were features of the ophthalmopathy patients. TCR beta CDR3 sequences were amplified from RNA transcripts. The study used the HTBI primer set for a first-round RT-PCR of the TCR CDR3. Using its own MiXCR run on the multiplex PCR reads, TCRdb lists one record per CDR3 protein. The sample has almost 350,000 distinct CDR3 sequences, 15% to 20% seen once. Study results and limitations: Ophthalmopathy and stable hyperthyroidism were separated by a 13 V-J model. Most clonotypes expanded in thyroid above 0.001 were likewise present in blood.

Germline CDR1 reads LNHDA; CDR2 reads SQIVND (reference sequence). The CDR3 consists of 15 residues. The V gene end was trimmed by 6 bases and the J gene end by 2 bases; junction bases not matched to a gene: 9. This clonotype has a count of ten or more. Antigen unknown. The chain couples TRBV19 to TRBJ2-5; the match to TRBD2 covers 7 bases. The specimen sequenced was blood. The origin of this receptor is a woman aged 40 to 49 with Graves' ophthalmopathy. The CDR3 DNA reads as TGTGCCAGTAGCCCTTCGGGACTACAACAAGAGACCCAGTACTTC. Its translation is CASSPSGLQQETQYF.